These 14 T cell receptor beta chains came from one sample sequenced in a study of blood T cell repertoires in COVID-19. Generated by immunoSEQ multiplex PCR, the TCRdb table keeps only in-frame clones and is missing some. The sample holds roughly 360,000 clones, roughly 80% seen once. What was sequenced was peripheral blood. These TCRs come from a human donor with acute or convalescent COVID-19. The donor label of this sample is uncertain.

The genes are TRBV4-1 and TRBJ1-4; 7 bases line up with TRBD1. This CDR3 has 15 amino acids. CDR1 and CDR2 (germline): MGHRA, YSYEKL. V lost 3 bases, J lost 6 bases, and 7 bases stayed unmatched. CDR3 nucleotides: TGCGCCAGCAGCCACCCGACAGGGAAGGATGAAAAACTGTTTTTT. Translating it yields CASSHPTGKDEKLFF.

This clone has only a few counts. The rearrangement links TRBV28 to TRBJ1-2; D is ambiguous. This CDR3 is 16 amino acids long. Trimming left V 5 bases short and J 8 bases short, with 24 bases between. Germline-derived CDR1 and CDR2 are MDHEN and SYDVKM. CDR3 in DNA: TGTGCCAGCAGTCCCCCCAGCCCGAGGGCAGCGGGCGGCTACACCTTC. Its translation: CASSPPSPRAAGGYTF.

The V gene is TRBV6-5, the J gene TRBJ1-4; TRBD1 is a possible D gene (5 bases). Germline CDR1 and CDR2: MNHEY and SVGAGI. Trimming took 7 bases from V and 4 from J, leaving 16 bases between them. CDR3 size: 15 residues. CDR3: CASIQGPVSNEKLFF. CDR3 coding DNA: TGTGCCAGCATTCAGGGCCCAGTGAGTAATGAAAAACTGTTTTTT.

The CDR3 spells CASSLFSRTEQSYEQYF. CDR3 sequence (DNA): TGTGCCAGCAGCTTATTCTCCAGGACAGAGCAATCCTACGAGCAGTACTTC. The V and J genes are TRBV7-7 and TRBJ2-7; D perhaps matches TRBD1 (6 bases). Germline V CDR1 and CDR2: SSHAT, FNYEAQ (reference sequence). Trimming cost V 2 bases and J 1 base, with 18 bases left between them. The CDR3 length is 17 residues.

V usage is TRBV4-1 and J usage is TRBJ1-2; 8 positions match TRBD1. Germline CDR1 reads MGHRA; CDR2 reads YSYEKL. The CDR3 runs to 13 residues. With 4 bases clipped from V and 2 bases from J, the junction kept 0 bases outside the gene matches. CDR3 in DNA: TGCGCCAGCAGCCGACAGGGGAACTATGGCTACACCTTC. It codes for CASSRQGNYGYTF.

The chain employs TRBV7-2 and TRBJ2-5; D remains ambiguous. Trimming removed 1 base at V and 7 bases at J, with 10 bases between. CDR1 and CDR2 (germline): SGHTA, FQGNSA. The CDR3 covers 13 residues. CDR3 protein: CASSLDVQRTQYF. The CDR3 DNA reads TGTGCCAGCAGCTTAGATGTACAAAGGACCCAGTACTTC.

This clone is a singleton in its sample. J is TRBJ2-7 and V is TRBV7-9; TRBD2 matches 7 bases. V lost 3 bases to trimming and J lost 3 bases; unmatched junction nucleotides: 8. The CDR3 runs to 15 residues. Germline V gives CDR1 SEHNR, CDR2 FQNEAQ (reference sequence). Here the CDR3 reads CASSLGRDYRYEQYF. CDR3 bases: TGTGCCAGCAGCTTGGGTCGGGACTATCGCTACGAGCAGTACTTC. The variable domain in full, completed from reference TRBV7-9 and TRBJ2-7, reads DTGVSQNPRHKITKRGQNVTFRCDPISEHNRLYWYRQTLGQGPEFLTYFQNEAQLEKSRLLSDRFSAERPKGSFSTLEIQRTEQGDSAMYLCASSLGRDYRYEQYFGPGTRLTVT.

The chain employs TRBV3-1 (or the pseudogene TRBV3-2) and TRBJ2-1; 7 nucleotides agree with TRBD2. The CDR3 runs to 16 residues. V lost 1 base and J lost 8; bases outside the gene matches: 11. Germline assignment: CDR1 LGHDT and CDR2 YNNKEL (reference sequence). CDR3 loop: CASSQVSAGVGHEQFF. CDR3 bases: TGTGCCAGCAGCCAAGTTTCTGCGGGAGTAGGGCATGAGCAGTTCTTC.

The rearrangement links TRBV7-8 to TRBJ2-5, with 11 positions matching TRBD2. The ends lost 2 bases at V and 1 base at J; junction bases unmatched: 9. CDR3 length equals 18 residues. The germline V gene has CDR1 SGHVS and CDR2 FQNEAQ. CDR3 loop: CASSLTSLSGRVQETQYF. CDR3 in DNA: TGTGCCAGCAGCTTAACTTCCCTTAGCGGGAGGGTCCAAGAGACCCAGTACTTC. The full variable domain, in which reference TRBV7-8 and TRBJ2-5 provide the parts outside the CDR3, is GAGVSQSPRYKVAKRGQDVALRCDPISGHVSLFWYQQALGQGPEFLTYFQNEAQLDKSGLPSDRFFAERPEGSVSTLKIQRTQQEDSAVYLCASSLTSLSGRVQETQYFGPGTRLLVL.

The chain joins TRBV4-2 to TRBJ1-3; D not resolved. The CDR3 extends over 16 amino acids. Germline V gene data show CDR1 as LGHNA and CDR2 as YNFKEQ. Trimming removed 1 base at V and 0 bases at J, with 10 bases between. For the CDR3, the DNA is TGTGCCAGCAGCCAAGCCTCGGGTAGCTCTGGAAACACCATATATTTT. Its translation is CASSQASGSSGNTIYF.

The rearrangement links TRBV18 to TRBJ1-6, with TRBD1 matching over 9 bases. The V and J ends lost 1 base and 10 bases, in that order; junction bases with no gene match: 8. This CDR3 spans 16 amino acids. CDR1 and CDR2 from the germline V gene are KGHSH and LQKENI. CDR3 nucleotides: TGTGCCAGCTCACCACAGGAAGGACAGGGGTCCTCACCCCTCCACTTT. It specifies CASSPQEGQGSSPLHF. Full variable domain (missing parts from reference TRBV18 and TRBJ1-6): NAGVMQNPRHLVRRRGQEARLRCSPMKGHSHVYWYRQLPEEGLKFMVYLQKENIIDESGMPKERFSAEFPKEGPSILRIQQVVRGDSAAYFCASSPQEGQGSSPLHFGNGTRLTVT.

The rearrangement uses TRBV5-6 and TRBJ1-5, with 11 bases lining up with TRBD1. The length of the CDR3 is 18 residues. With V trimmed by 3 bases and J by 6 bases, 14 bases remained unmatched. Germline CDR1 reads SGHDT; CDR2 reads YYEEEE. The CDR3: CASSSSDRGLSYGQPQHF. The CDR3 DNA sequence: TGTGCCAGCAGCTCATCGGACAGGGGGCTATCTTACGGTCAGCCCCAGCATTTT.

In this sample, this clone turned up a few times. V usage is TRBV7-2 and J usage is TRBJ2-1; maybe TRBD2 (6 bases). The CDR3 is 15 amino acids. Germline V CDR1 and CDR2: SGHTA, FQGNSA. Trimming stripped 7 bases from V and 0 bases from J, with 13 bases between. The DNA for the CDR3 is TGTGCCAGCACTTCGGGCGGGAACTCCTACAATGAGCAGTTCTTC. It encodes CASTSGGNSYNEQFF.

V is TRBV5-1 and J is TRBJ1-2; TRBD1 aligns across 8 bases. Germline V lookup: CDR1 SGHRS, CDR2 YFSETQ. V shed 1 base, J shed 8 bases, and the junction held 7 bases outside the gene matches. The CDR3 is made up of 14 amino acids. CDR3 amino acids: CASSLFQGAGGYTF. For the CDR3, the DNA is TGCGCCAGCAGCTTGTTTCAGGGGGCAGGAGGCTACACCTTC. Variable domain in full (rest from reference TRBV5-1 and TRBJ1-2): KAGVTQTPRYLIKTRGQQVTLSCSPISGHRSVSWYQQTPGQGLQFLFEYFSETQRNKGNFPGRFSGRQFSNSRSEMNVSTLELGDSALYLCASSLFQGAGGYTFGSGTRLTVV.